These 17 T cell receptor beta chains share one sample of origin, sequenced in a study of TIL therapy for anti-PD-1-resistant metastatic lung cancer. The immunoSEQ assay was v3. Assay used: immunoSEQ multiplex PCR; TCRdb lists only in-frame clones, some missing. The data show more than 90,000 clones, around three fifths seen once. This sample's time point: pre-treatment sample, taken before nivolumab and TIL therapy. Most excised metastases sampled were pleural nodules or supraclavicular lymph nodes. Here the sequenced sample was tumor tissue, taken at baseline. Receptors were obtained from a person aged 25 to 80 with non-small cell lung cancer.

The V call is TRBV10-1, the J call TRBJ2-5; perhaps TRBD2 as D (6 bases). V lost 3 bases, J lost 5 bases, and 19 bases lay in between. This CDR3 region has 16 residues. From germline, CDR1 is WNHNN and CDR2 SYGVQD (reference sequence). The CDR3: CASSDGTSYGRETQYF. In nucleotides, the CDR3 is TGCGCCAGCAGTGACGGTACTAGCTATGGCCGGGAGACCCAGTACTTC.

The CDR3 DNA is TGTGCCAGCTCACCACGGGATAATTCACCCCTCCACTTT. Translation: CASSPRDNSPLHF. The gene calls are TRBV18 and TRBJ1-6; D is unclear. Germline V gives CDR1 KGHSH, CDR2 LQKENI. The CDR3 sequence is 13 residues long. Deletions cut 1 base from V and 5 bases from J, with 3 bases between.

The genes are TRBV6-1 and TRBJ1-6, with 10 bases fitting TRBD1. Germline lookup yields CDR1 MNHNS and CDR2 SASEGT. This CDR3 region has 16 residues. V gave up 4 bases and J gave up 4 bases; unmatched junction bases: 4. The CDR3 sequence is CASSARTGGYNSPLHF. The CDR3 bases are TGTGCCAGCAGTGCCCGGACAGGGGGGTATAATTCACCCCTCCACTTT.

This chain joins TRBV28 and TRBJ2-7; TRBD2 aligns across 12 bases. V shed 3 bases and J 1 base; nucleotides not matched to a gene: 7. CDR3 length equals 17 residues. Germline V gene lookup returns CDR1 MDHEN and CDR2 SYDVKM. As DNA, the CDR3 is TGTGCCAGCAGTTTCCTCGGACTAGCGGGAATTTCCTACGAGCAGTACTTC. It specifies CASSFLGLAGISYEQYF.

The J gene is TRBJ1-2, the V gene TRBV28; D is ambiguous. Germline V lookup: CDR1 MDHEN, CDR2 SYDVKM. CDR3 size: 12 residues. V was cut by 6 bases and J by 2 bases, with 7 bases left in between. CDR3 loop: CASRLTNYGYTF. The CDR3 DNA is TGTGCCAGCAGATTGACCAACTATGGCTACACCTTC.

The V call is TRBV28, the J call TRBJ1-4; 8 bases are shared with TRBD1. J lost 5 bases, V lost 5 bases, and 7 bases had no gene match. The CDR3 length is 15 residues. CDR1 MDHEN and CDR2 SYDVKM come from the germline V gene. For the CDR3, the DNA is TGTGCCAGCAGTGACCACCGGGACAGGAATGAAAAACTGTTTTTT. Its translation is CASSDHRDRNEKLFF.

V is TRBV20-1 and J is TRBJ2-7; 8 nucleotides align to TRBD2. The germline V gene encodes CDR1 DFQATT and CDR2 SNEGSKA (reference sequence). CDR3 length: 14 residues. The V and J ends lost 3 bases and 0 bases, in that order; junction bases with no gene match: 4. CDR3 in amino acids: CSASRGGRSYEQYF. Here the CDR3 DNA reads TGCAGTGCTAGTCGGGGGGGCCGCTCCTACGAGCAGTACTTC.

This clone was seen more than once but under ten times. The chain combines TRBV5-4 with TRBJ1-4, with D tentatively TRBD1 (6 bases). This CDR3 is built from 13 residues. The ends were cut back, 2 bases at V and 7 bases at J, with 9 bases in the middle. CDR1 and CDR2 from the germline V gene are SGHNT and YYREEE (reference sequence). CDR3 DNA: TGTGCCAGCAGCTTACAGGGAAGTGAAAAACTGTTTTTT. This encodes CASSLQGSEKLFF.

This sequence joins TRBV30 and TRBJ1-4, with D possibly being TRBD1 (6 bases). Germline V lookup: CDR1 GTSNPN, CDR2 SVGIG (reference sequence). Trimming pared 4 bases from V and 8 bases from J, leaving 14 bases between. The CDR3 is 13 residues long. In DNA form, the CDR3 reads TGTGCCTGGAACCCCGGGGGGCAGGAAAAACTGTTTTTT. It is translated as CAWNPGGQEKLFF.

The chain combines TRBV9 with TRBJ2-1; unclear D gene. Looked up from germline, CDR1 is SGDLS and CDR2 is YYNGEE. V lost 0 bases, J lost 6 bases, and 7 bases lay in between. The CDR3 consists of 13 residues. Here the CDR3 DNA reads TGTGCCAGCAGCGTAGGGATTAGCAATGAGCAGTTCTTC. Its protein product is CASSVGISNEQFF. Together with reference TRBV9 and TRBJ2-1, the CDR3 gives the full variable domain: DSGVTQTPKHLITATGQRVTLRCSPRSGDLSVYWYQQSLDQGLQFLIQYYNGEERAKGNILERFSAQQFPDLHSELNLSSLELGDSALYFCASSVGISNEQFFGPGTRLTVL.

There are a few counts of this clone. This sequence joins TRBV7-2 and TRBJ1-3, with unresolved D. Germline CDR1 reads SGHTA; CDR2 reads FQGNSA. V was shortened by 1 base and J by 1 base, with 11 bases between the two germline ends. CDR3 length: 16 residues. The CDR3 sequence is CASSLGPGGSGNTIYF. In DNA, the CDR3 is TGTGCCAGCAGCTTAGGACCGGGCGGGTCTGGAAACACCATATATTTT.

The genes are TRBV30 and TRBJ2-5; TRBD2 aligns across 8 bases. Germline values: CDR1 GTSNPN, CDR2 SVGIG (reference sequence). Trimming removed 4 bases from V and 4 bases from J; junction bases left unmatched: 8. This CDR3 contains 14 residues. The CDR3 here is CAWIRRRGAETQYF. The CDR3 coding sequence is TGTGCCTGGATACGTCGGCGGGGGGCAGAGACCCAGTACTTC.

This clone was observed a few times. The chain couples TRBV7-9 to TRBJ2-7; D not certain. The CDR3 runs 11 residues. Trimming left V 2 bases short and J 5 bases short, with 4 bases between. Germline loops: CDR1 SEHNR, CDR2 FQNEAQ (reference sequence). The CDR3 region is CASSLTDEQYF. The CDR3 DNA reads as TGTGCCAGCAGCTTAACCGACGAGCAGTACTTC.

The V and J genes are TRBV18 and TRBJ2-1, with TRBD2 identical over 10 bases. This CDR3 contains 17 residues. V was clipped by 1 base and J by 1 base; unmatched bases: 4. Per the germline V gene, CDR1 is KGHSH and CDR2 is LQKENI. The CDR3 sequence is CASSPLLAGSSYNEQFF. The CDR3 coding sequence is TGTGCCAGCTCACCACTACTAGCGGGATCATCCTACAATGAGCAGTTCTTC.

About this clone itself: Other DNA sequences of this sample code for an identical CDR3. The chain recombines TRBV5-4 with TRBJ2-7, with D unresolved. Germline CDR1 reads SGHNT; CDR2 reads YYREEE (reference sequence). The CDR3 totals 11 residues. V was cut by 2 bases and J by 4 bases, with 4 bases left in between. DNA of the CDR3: TGTGCCAGCAGCTTAGGGTACGAGCAGTACTTC. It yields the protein CASSLGYEQYF.

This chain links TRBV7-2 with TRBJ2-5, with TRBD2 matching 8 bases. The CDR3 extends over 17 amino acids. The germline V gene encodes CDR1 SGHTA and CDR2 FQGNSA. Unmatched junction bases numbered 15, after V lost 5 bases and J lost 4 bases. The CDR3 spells CASSRKTGGNWGETQYF. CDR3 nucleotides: TGTGCCAGCAGCCGCAAAACGGGGGGGAACTGGGGAGAGACCCAGTACTTC.

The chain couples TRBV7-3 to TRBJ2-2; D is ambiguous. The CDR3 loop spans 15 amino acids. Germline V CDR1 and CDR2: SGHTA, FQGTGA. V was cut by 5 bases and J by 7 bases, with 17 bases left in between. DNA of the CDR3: TGTGCCAGCAGCGTGGACCCAAGGGCCCACGGGGAGCTGTTTTTT. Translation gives CASSVDPRAHGELFF.